The source of this T cell receptor beta chain is a study of cytomegalovirus exposure and HLA in healthy donors. From germline, CDR1 is SGHRS and CDR2 YFSETQ. Trimming pared 2 bases from V and 0 bases from J, leaving 9 bases between. The CDR3 has 15 amino acids. Libraries were prepared by immunoSEQ multiplex PCR; TCRdb keeps only in-frame clonotypes and omits some of them. The sample lists about 280,000 clones, 88% occurring once. The chain is built from TRBV5-1 and TRBJ2-1, with D maybe TRBD2 (5 bases). The clonotype originates from a woman between 18 and 29 years old in good health and CMV-seronegative. The sample was PBMCs. The CDR3 region is CASSFGGSSYNEQFF. The CDR3 region has the DNA TGCGCCAGCAGCTTTGGTGGGAGCTCCTACAATGAGCAGTTCTTC. The complete variable domain, with remaining parts taken from reference TRBV5-1 and TRBJ2-1, reads KAGVTQTPRYLIKTRGQQVTLSCSPISGHRSVSWYQQTPGQGLQFLFEYFSETQRNKGNFPGRFSGRQFSNSRSEMNVSTLELGDSALYLCASSFGGSSYNEQFFGPGTRLTVL.